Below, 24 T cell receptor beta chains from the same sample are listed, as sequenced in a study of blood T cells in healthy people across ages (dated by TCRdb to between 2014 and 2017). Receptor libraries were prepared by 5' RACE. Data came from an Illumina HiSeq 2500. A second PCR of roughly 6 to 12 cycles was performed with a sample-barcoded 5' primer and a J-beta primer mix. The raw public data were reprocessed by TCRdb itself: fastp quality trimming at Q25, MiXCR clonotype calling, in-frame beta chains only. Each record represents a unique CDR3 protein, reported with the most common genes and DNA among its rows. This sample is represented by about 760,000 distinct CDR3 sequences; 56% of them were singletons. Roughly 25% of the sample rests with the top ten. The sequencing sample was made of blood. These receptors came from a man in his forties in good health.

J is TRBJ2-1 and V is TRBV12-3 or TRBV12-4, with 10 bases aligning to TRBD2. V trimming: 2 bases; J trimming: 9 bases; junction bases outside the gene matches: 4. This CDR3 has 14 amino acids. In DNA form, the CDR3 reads TGTGCCAGCAGTTTACTAGCGGGGGACAGTGAGCAGTTCTTC. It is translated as CASSLLAGDSEQFF.

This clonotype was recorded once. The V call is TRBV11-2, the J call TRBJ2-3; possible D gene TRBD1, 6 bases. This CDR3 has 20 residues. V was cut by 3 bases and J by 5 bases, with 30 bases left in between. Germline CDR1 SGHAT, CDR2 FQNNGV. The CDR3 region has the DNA TGTGCCAGCAGCTTGACCAACGCCCCCAGGGGTAGTATCAGGGGAGATACGCAGTATTTT. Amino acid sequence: CASSLTNAPRGSIRGDTQYF.

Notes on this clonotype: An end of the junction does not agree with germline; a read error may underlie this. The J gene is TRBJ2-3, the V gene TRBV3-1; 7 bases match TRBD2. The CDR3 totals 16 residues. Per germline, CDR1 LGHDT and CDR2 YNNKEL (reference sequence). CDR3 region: CASSLERGRSTETQYF. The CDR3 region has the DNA TGTGCCAGCAGCCTCGAGCGGGGTCGGAGCACAGAAACGCAGTATTTT.

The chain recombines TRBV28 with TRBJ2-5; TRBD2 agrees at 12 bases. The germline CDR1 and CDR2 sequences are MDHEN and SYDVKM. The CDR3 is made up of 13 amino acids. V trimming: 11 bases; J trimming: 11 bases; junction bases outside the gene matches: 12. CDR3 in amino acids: CAYRPLAGGPQYF. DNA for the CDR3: TGTGCCTACCGGCCCCTAGCGGGAGGGCCGCAGTACTTC.

The CDR3 here is CASSLDGGTGDTQYF. For the CDR3, the DNA is TGCGCCAGCAGCTTGGATGGGGGGACCGGGGATACGCAGTATTTT. J is TRBJ2-3 and V is TRBV5-1; a weak D match, TRBD2 (6 bases). The V end lost 0 bases, the J end lost 6 bases, and 14 bases lay between the germline ends. The CDR3 covers 15 residues. CDR1 and CDR2 (germline): SGHRS, YFSETQ.

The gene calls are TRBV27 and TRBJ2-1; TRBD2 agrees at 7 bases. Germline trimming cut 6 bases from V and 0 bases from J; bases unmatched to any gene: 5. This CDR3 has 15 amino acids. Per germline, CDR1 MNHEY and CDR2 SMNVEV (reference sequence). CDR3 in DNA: TGTGCCAGCAGATTAGCGGGTCCCTCCTACAATGAGCAGTTCTTC. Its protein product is CASRLAGPSYNEQFF.

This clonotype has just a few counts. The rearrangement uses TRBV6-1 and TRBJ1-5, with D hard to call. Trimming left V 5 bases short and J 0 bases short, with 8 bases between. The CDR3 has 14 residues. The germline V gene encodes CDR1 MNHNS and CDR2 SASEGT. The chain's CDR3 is CASSLTYSNQPQHF. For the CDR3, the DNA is TGTGCCAGCAGTTTGACATATAGCAATCAGCCCCAGCATTTT.

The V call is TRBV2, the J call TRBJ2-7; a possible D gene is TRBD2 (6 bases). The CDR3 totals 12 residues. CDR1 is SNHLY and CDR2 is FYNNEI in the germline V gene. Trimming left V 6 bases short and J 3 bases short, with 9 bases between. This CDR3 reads CASRLAYYEQYF. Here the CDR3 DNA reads TGTGCCAGCAGACTAGCCTACTACGAGCAGTACTTC.

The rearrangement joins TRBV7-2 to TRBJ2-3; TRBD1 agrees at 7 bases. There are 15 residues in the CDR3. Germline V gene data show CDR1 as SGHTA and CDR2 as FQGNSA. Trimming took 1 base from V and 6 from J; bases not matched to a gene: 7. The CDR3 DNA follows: TGTGCCAGCAGCTTAGGGACAGGCGCAGGGGATACGCAGTATTTT. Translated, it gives CASSLGTGAGDTQYF.

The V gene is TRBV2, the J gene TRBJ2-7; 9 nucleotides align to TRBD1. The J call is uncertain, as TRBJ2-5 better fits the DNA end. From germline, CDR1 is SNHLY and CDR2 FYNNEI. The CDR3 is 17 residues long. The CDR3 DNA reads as TGTGCCAGCAGTGACGCGGACAGGGGTTCTAGGCGAGAGACCCAGTACTTC. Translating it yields CASSDADRGSRRETQYF.

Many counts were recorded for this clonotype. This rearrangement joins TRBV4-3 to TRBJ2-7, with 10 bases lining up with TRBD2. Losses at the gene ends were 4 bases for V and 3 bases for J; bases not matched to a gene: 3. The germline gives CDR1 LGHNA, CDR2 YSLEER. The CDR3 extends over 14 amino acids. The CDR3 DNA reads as TGCGCCAGCAGCCTAGGACTAGCGGACTACGAGCAGTACTTC. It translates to CASSLGLADYEQYF.

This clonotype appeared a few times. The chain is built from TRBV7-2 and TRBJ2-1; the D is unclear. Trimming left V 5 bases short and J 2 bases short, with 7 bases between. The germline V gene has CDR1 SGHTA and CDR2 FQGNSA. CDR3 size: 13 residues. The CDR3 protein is CASSQQTYNEQFF. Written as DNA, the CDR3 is TGTGCCAGCAGCCAACAGACCTACAATGAGCAGTTCTTC. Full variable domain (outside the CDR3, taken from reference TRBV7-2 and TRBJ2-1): GAGVSQSPSNKVTEKGKDVELRCDPISGHTALYWYRQSLGQGLEFLIYFQGNSAPDKSGLPSDRFSAERTGGSVSTLTIQRTQQEDSAVYLCASSQQTYNEQFFGPGTRLTVL.

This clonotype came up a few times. The CDR3 region has the DNA TGTGCCAGCAGTGAATATATGGGTTCCGAGCAGTACTTC. Residues: CASSEYMGSEQYF. The V call is TRBV25-1, the J call TRBJ2-7, with unresolved D. The V gene's germline CDR1 is MGHDK and CDR2 SYGVNS. There are 13 residues in the CDR3. The V gene lost 0 bases and the J gene lost 6 bases, with 9 bases spanning the gap.

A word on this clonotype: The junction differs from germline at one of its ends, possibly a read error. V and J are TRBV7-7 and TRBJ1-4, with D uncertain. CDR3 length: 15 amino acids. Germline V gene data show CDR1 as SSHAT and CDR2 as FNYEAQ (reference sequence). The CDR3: CASSPSGPANEKLFF. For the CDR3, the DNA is TGTGCTAGCAGCCCATCAGGACCGGCTAATGAAAAACTGTTTTTT.

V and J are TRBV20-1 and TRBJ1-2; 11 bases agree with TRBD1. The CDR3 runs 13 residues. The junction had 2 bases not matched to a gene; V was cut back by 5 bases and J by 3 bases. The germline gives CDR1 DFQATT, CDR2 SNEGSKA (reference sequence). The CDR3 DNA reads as TGCAGTGCTGGGACAGGGGGAGACTATGGCTACACCTTC. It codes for CSAGTGGDYGYTF.

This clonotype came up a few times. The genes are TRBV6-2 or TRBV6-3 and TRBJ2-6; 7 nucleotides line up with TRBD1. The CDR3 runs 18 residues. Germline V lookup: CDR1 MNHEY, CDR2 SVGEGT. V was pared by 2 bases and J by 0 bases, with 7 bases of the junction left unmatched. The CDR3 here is CASSYGRGRDSGANVLTF. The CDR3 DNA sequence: TGTGCCAGCAGTTACGGAAGGGGGCGAGACTCTGGGGCCAACGTCCTGACTTTC.

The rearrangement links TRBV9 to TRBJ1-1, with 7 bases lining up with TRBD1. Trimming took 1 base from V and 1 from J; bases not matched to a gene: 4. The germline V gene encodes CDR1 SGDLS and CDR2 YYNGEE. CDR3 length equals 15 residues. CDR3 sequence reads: CASSVFTGENTEAFF. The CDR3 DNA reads TGTGCCAGCAGCGTATTTACAGGGGAGAACACTGAAGCTTTCTTT.

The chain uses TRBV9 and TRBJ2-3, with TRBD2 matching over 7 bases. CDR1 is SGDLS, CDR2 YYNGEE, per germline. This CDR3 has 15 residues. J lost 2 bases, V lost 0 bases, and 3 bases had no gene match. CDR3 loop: CASSVGLADTDTQYF. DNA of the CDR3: TGTGCCAGCAGCGTAGGTCTAGCGGACACAGATACGCAGTATTTT.

The CDR3 coding sequence is TGCAGTGCTAGAGATACGAGGGCGGGAAAGATCCACGAGCAGTACTTC. Translating gives CSARDTRAGKIHEQYF. This chain links TRBV20-1 with TRBJ2-7, with D perhaps matching TRBD2 (6 bases). This CDR3 comprises 16 residues. The V gene lost 0 bases and the J gene lost 5 bases, with 20 bases spanning the gap. The germline CDR1 and CDR2 sequences are DFQATT and SNEGSKA (reference sequence).

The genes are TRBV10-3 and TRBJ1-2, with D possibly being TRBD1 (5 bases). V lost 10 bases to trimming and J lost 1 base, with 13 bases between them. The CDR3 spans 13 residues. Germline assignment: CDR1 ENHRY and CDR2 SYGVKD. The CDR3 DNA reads TGTGCCACAGCGGGGCTAAATAACTATGGCTACACCTTC. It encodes CATAGLNNYGYTF.

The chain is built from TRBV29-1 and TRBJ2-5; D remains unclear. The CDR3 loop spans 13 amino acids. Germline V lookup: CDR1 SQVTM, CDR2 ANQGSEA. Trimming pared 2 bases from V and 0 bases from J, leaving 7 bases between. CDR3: CSVELGYQETQYF. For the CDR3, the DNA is TGCAGCGTTGAATTAGGCTACCAAGAGACCCAGTACTTC.

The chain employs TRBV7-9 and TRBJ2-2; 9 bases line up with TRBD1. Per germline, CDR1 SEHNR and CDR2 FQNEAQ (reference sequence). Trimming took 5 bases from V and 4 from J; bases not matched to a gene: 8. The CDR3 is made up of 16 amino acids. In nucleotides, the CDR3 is TGTGCCAGCAGCCTTTGGAACAGGGGGCGCACCGGGGAGCTGTTTTTT. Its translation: CASSLWNRGRTGELFF.

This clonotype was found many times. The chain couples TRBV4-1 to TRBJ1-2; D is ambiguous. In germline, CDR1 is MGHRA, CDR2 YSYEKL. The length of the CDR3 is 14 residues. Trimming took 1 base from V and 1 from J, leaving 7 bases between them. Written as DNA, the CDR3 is TGCGCCAGCAGCCAAGTCCCCGATAACTATGGCTACACCTTC. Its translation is CASSQVPDNYGYTF.

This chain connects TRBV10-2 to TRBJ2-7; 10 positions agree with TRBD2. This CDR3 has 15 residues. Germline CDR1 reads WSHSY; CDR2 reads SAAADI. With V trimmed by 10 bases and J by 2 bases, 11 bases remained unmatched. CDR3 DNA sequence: TGCGCCACCATTATCCTAGCGGGAGTGACCTACGAGCAGTACTTC. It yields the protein CATIILAGVTYEQYF.